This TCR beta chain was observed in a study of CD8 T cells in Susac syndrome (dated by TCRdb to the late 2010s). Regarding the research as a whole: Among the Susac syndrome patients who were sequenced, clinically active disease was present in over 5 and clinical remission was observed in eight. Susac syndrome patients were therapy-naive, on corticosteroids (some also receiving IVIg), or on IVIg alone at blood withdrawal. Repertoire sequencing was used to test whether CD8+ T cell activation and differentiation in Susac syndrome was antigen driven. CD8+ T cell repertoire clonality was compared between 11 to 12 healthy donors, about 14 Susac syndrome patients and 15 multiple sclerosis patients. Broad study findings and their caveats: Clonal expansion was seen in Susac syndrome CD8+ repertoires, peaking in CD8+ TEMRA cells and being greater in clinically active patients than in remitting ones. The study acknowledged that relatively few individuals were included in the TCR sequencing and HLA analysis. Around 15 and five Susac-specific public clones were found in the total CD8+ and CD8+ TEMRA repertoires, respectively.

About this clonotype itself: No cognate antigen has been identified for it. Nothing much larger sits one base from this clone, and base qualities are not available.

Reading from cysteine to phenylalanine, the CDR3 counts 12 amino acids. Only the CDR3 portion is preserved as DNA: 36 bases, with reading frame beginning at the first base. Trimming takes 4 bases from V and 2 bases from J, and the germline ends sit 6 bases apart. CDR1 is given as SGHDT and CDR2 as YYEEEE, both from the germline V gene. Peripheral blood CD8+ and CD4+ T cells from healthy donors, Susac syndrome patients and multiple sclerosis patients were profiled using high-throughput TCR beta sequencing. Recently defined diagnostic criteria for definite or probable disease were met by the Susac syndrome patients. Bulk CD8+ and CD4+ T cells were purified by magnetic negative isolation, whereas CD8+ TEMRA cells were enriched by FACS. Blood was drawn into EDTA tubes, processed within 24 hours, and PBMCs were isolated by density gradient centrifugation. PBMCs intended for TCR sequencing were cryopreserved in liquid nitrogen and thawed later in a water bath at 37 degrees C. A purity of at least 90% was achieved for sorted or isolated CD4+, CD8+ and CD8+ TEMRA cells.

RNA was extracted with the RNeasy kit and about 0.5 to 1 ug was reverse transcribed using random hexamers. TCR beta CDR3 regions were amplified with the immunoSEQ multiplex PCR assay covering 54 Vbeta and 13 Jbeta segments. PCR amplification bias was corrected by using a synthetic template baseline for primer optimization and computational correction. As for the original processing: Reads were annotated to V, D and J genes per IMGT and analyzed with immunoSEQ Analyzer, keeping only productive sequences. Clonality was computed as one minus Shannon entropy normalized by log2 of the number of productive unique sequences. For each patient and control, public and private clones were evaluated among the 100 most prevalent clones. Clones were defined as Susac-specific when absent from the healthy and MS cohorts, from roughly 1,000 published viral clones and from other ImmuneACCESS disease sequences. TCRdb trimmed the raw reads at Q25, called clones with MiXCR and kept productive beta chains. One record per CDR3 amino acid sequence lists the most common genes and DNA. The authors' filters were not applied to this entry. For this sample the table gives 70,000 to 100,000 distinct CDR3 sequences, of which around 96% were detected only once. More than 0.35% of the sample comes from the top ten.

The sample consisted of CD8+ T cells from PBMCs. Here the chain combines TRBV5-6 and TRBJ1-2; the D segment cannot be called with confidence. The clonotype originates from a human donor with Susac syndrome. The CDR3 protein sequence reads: CASSPQNYGYTF. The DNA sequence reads TGTGCCAGCAGCCCGCAAAACTATGGCTACACCTTC. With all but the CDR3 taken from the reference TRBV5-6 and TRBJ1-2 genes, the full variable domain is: DAGVTQSPTHLIKTRGQQVTLRCSPKSGHDTVSWYQQALGQGPQFIFQYYEEEERQRGNFPDRFSGHQFPNYSSELNVNALLLGDSALYLCASSPQNYGYTFGSGTRLTVV.